This T cell receptor beta chain was recorded in a study of blood T cell repertoires in COVID-19. This CDR3 contains 15 residues. Germline V gene data show CDR1 as ENHRY and CDR2 as SYGVKD. V gave up 6 bases and J gave up 0 bases, with 11 bases separating them. This table comes from immunoSEQ multiplex PCR, and its TCRdb copy is limited to in-frame clones, with some not included. The repertoire holds tens of thousands of clones, with around 86% as singletons. The clonotype originates from a human donor in a cohort sampled during active COVID-19. The chain is built from TRBV10-3 and TRBJ2-2, with D possibly being TRBD2 (6 bases). Sequencing used peripheral blood. The CDR3 coding sequence is TGTGCCATCAGAGCTAGCGCCGCGAACACCGGGGAGCTGTTTTTT. Its protein is CAIRASAANTGELFF.